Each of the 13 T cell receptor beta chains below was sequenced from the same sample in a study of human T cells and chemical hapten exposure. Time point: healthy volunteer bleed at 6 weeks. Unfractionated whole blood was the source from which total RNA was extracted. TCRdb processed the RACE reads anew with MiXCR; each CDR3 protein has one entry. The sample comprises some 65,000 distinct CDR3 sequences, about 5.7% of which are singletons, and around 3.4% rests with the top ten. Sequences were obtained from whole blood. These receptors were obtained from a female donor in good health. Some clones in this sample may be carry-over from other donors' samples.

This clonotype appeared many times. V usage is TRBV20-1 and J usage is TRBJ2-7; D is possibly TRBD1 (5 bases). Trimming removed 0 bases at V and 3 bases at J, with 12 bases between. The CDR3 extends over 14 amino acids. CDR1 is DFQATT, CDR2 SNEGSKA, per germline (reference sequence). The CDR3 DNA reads TGCAGTGCTAGAGATCCTAGTAGGGGCTACGAGCAGTACTTC. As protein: CSARDPSRGYEQYF.

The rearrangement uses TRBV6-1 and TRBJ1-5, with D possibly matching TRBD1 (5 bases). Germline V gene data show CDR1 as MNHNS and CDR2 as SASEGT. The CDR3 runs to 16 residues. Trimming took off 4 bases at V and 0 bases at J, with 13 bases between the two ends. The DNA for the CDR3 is TGTGCCAGCAGTGCGGGGGGATACTATAGCAATCAGCCCCAGCATTTT. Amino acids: CASSAGGYYSNQPQHF.

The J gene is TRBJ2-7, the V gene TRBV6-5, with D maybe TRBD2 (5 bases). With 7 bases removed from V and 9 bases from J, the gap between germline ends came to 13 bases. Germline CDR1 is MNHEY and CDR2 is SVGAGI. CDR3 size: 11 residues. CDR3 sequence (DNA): TGTGCCAGCATGGAAGGAGGAGTGCAGTACTTC. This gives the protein CASMEGGVQYF.

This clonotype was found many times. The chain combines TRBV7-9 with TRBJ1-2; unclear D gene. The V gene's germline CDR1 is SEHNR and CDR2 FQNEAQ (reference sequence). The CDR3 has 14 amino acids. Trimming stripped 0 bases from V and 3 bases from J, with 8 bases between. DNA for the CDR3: TGTGCCAGCAGCTTAGCGCAGGACCACTATGGCTACACCTTC. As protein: CASSLAQDHYGYTF.

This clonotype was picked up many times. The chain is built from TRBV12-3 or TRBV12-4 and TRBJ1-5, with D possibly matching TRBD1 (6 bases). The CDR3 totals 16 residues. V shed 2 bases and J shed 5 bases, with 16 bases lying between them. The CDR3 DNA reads TGTGCCAGCAGTTTACCGGGACAAATGGCGGATCAGCCCCAGCATTTT. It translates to CASSLPGQMADQPQHF.

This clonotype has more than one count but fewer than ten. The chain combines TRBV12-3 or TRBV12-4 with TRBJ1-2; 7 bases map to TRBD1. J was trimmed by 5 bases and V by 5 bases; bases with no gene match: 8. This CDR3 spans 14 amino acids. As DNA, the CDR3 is TGTGCCAGCAGTATAGGGACAGCCCAGTATGGCTACACCTTC. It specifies CASSIGTAQYGYTF.

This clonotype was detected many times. CDR3 sequence (DNA): TGTGCCAGCAGTCCCCGGTCACAGGGGGTTGAGTTCTTC. This codes for CASSPRSQGVEFF. The chain combines TRBV28 with TRBJ2-1, with 8 bases aligning to TRBD1. V trimming: 5 bases; J trimming: 14 bases; junction bases outside the gene matches: 11. Looked up from germline, CDR1 is MDHEN and CDR2 is SYDVKM. CDR3 length equals 13 residues.

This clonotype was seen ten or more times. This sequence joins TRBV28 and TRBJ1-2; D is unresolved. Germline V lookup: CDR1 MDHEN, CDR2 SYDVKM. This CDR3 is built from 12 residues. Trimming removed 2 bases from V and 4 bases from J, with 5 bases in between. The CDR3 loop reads CASSLRGYGYTF. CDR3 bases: TGTGCCAGCAGTTTACGAGGCTATGGCTACACCTTC.

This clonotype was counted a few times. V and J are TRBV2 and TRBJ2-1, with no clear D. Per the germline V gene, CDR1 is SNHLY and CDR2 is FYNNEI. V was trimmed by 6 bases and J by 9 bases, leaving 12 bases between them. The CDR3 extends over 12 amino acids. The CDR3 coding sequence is TGTGCCAGCAGGGTCGTATCGGTTGAGCAGTTCTTC. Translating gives CASRVVSVEQFF.

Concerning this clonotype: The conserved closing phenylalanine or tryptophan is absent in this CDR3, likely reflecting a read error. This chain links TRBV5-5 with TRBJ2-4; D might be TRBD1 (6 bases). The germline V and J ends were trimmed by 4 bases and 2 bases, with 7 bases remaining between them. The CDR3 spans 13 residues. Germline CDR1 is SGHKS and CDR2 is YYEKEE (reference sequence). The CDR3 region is CASSQGSKNIQYY. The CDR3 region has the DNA TGTGCCAGCAGCCAGGGGTCCAAAAACATTCAGTACTAC.

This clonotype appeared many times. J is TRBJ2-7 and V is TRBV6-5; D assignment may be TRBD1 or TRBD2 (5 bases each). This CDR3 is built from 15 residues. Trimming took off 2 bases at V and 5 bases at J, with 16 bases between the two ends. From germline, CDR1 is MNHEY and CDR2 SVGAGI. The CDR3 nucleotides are TGTGCCAGCAGTTACGCGCCTCTGGGGGTCGACGAGCAGTACTTC. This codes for CASSYAPLGVDEQYF.

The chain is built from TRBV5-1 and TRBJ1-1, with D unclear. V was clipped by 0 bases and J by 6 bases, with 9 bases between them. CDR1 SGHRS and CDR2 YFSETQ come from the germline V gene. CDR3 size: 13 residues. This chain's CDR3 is CASSLGGRAEAFF. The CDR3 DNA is TGCGCCAGCAGCTTGGGCGGGCGGGCTGAAGCTTTCTTT. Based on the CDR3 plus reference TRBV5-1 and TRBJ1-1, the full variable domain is KAGVTQTPRYLIKTRGQQVTLSCSPISGHRSVSWYQQTPGQGLQFLFEYFSETQRNKGNFPGRFSGRQFSNSRSEMNVSTLELGDSALYLCASSLGGRAEAFFGQGTRLTVV.

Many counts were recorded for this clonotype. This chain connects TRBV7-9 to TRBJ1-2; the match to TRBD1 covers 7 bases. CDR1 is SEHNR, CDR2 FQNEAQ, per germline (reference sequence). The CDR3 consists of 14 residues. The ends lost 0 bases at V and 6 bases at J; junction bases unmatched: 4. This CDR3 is CASSLARGGDGYTF. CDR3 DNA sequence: TGTGCCAGCAGCTTAGCGCGAGGGGGCGATGGCTACACCTTC.